This T cell receptor (beta chain) originates from a study of shared clonotypes between healthy human individuals. The J segment lost 3 bases and the V segment lost 5 bases, leaving 7 bases of the junction unmatched. Germline assignment: CDR1 LGHNA and CDR2 YSLEER. The CDR3 sequence is 15 residues long. Donors had no recently reported acute infections or vaccinations and were HIV-negative. Partitioning of CD4+ cells yielded a CD45RA+ naive subset and a CD45RA-negative memory subset. Clones were sequenced by immunoSEQ multiplex PCR, and TCRdb holds only the in-frame ones, with some missing. Counted here are some 360,000 clones, around 67% occurring once; the ten biggest clones make up over 9.5%.

The material sequenced was memory CD4+ T cells sorted from blood. Subset denoted: CD45RA-negative fraction. The chain recombines TRBV4-3 with TRBJ2-3; 8 bases agree with TRBD2. This receptor was obtained from a man aged 30 to 45 in good health. CDR3 loop: CASSERESGTDTQYF. The CDR3 DNA reads as TGCGCCAGCAGCGAGCGGGAGTCAGGGACAGATACGCAGTATTTT.